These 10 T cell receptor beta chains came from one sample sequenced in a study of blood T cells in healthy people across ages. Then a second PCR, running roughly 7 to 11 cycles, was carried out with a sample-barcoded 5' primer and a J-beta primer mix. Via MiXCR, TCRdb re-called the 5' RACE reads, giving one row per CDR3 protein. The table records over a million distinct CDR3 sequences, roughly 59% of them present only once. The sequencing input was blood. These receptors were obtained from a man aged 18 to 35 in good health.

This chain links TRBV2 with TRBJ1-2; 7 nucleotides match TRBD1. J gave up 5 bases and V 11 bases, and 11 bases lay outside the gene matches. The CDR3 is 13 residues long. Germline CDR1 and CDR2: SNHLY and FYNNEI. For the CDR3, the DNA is TGTGCCGGAACACAGGGGCCGACTTATGGCTACACCTTC. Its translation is CAGTQGPTYGYTF.

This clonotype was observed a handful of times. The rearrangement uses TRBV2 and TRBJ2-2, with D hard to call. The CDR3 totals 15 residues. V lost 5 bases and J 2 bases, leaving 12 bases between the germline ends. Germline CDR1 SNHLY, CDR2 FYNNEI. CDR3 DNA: TGTGCCAGCAGTCGGCAGGTCCTTAACACCGGGGAGCTGTTTTTT. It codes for CASSRQVLNTGELFF. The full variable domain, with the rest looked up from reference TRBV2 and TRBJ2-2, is EPEVTQTPSHQVTQMGQEVILRCVPISNHLYFYWYRQILGQKVEFLVSFYNNEISEKSEIFDDQFSVERPDGSNFTLKIRSTKLEDSAMYFCASSRQVLNTGELFFGEGSRLTVL.

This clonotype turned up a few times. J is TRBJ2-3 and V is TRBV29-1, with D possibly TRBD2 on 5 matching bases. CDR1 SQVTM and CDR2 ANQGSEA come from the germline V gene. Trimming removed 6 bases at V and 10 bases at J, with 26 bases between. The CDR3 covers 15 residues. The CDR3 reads CSVDLADIVPEAQYF. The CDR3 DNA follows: TGCAGCGTCGATCTGGCAGATATCGTGCCGGAGGCGCAGTATTTT.

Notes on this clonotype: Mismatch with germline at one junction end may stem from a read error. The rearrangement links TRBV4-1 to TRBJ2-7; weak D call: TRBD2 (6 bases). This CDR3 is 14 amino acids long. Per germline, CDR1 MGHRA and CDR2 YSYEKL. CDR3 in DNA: TGCGCCAGCAGCCAGGGGGACTTCTCCTACGAGCCGTACTTC. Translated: CASSQGDFSYEPYF.

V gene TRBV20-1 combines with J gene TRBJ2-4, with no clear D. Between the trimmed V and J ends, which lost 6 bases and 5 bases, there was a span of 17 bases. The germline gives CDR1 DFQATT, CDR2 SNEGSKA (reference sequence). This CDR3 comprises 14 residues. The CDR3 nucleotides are TGCAGTGCCTCGCGGACGCCCCCCCAAAACATTCAGTACTTC. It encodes CSASRTPPQNIQYF.

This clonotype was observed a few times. The CDR3 DNA reads as TGCGCCAGCAGCTTGGACAGTAACAATGAAAAACTGTTTTTT. Its translation is CASSLDSNNEKLFF. The chain couples TRBV5-1 to TRBJ1-4, with D uncertain. CDR3 size: 14 residues. CDR1 is SGHRS, CDR2 YFSETQ, per germline. V was pared by 0 bases and J by 5 bases, with 8 bases between.

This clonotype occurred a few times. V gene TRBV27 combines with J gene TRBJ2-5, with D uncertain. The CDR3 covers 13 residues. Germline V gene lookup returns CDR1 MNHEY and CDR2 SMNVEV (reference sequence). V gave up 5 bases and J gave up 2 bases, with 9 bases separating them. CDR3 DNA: TGTGCCAGCAGTACGACTTATCAAGAGACCCAGTACTTC. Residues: CASSTTYQETQYF.

In DNA form, the CDR3 reads TGTGCCAGCACCCCCCGAGGTGGGACAGGGATCTACGAGCAGTACTTC. This encodes CASTPRGGTGIYEQYF. The chain recombines TRBV5-5 with TRBJ2-7; 9 bases are a match to TRBD1. Per germline, CDR1 SGHKS and CDR2 YYEKEE (reference sequence). Losses at the gene ends were 6 bases for V and 3 bases for J; bases not matched to a gene: 13. This CDR3 has 16 amino acids.

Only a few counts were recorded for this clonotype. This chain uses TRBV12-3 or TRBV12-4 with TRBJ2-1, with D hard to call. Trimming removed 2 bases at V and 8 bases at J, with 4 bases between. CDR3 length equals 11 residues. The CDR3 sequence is CASSLKHEQFF. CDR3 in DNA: TGTGCCAGCAGTTTAAAGCATGAGCAGTTCTTC.

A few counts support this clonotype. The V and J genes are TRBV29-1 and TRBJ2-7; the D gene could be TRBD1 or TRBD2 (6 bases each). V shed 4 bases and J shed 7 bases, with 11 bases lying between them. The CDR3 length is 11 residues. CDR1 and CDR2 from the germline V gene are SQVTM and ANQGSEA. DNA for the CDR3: TGCAGCGTTGCGGGGGCGAGGGAGCAGTACTTC. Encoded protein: CSVAGAREQYF.